What follows describes a single T cell receptor beta chain. This clone has more than one count but fewer than ten. What this receptor recognizes is not known. No base quality information exists; no much larger clone differs at one position. From the cysteine through the phenylalanine, the CDR3 covers 15 amino acids. CDR3 DNA only is kept here, 45 bases in frame from base 1. V loses 2 bases at its end and J loses 7 bases; junction bases beyond the gene matches: 4. CDR1 MGHDK and CDR2 SYGVNS were looked up in the germline V gene. The sample is drawn from a study of cytomegalovirus exposure and HLA in healthy donors (dated by TCRdb to about 2017). Broadly, across the study: In an earlier analysis of roughly 500 of the donors, about 260 Gb of sequence data and some 120 million unique TCR beta sequences from some 170 million T cells were reported. Donor age, sex, ethnicity and CMV serostatus were compiled alongside the repertoire data. The aim of the study was to test whether cataloging public T cell receptors could identify signatures of past pathogen exposure. All discovery cohort repertoires had been generated using a single sequencing platform. Roughly 5 DR-DQ haplotypes were handled as single units for association and clustering, since linkage in the cohort was strong. On average, roughly 200,000 unique TCR beta nucleotide sequences were sequenced per donor among 398 genotyped donors of the cohort, with 15% to 20% of those sequences being non-productive. Rather than using new phenotypic data, the later analysis identified candidate immune exposures from TCR beta sequences and from how often those sequences occurred across donors. To decide whether each TCR beta V gene segment behaved as functional or pseudogenic, an earlier analysis of several hundred of the donors relied on high-throughput TCR beta sequencing. The number of typed donors differed by locus: about 629-630 for A, B, C, DRB1 and DQB1; 500 to 550 for DQA1; over 600 for DPA1; and about 450 for DPB1. Using immunosequencing, the study profiled T cell repertoires from 500 to 800 subjects and related those repertoires to cytomegalovirus serostatus. An early release that covered about 600 HLA-typed donors contained approximately 300 gigabases of sequencing data and approximately 85 million unique TCR sequences. The study combined high-throughput TCR immunosequencing, statistical association of individual TCRs with disease status, and machine learning to predict cytomegalovirus infection status. HLA typing covered class I and class II loci at four-digit resolution. A later genetic analysis took genome-wide SNP genotypes for about three fifths of the roughly 670 donors and used that subset as a discovery cohort. Of the roughly 420 genotyped donors, less than 90% were placed in the genetic ancestry cluster associated with self-reported Caucasian donors. Along with the approximately 700-subject first cohort, a separate validation cohort of over a hundred different subjects was used. A later analysis re-analyzed previously published TCR beta repertoires from 666 donors and added high-resolution HLA genotyping to study TCR occurrence patterns. Paper-wide results and their limitations: In a later analysis, HLA-associated TCR beta chains were found to be more clonally expanded and to have lower generation probabilities than equally common non-associated chains. A further reported finding was that TCR beta sequences accurately predicted the HLA-A and HLA-B alleles for most subjects in the first cohort. According to the authors, the approach could potentially be generalized to other disease states and immunological phenotypes. Because HLA typing was unavailable for some donors at each locus, only the typed subset was used in association tests. In both the original and validation cohorts, the classifier was reported to diagnose cytomegalovirus status with high specificity and sensitivity. A later analysis associated some 17,000 TCR beta sequences with specific HLA alleles at a false discovery rate of 0.05. The 87-base-pair reads could not distinguish some IMGT-functional V segments, including TRBV6-2 and TRBV6-3, so those segments were excluded. According to a later analysis, most CMV-associated TCR beta chains appeared to be HLA-restricted, and the HLA associations seemed to be driven largely by CMV exposure. When HLA alleles, especially DR and DQ, strongly co-occurred, TCR associations were difficult to assign to individual alleles. Across donors, most TCR sequences were observed very rarely, whereas some public TCRs were present in many individuals. A later genetic analysis reported fewer N-insertions in productive TCRs among donors in an Asian-associated ancestry cluster than the roughly 650-donor mean. A few of the identified cytomegalovirus-associated TCR beta chains were confirmed in vitro to be specific for cytomegalovirus antigens. The only immune exposure information available for the cohort was CMV serostatus. In a later genetic analysis, a missense DCLRE1C variant was associated with V-gene and J-gene trimming of TCR beta chains, and the association was replicated in an independent cohort. The sequencing pipeline was judged likely to have produced a cluster of highly shared sequence variants as a technical artifact. Broadly in line with IMGT annotations, most TCR beta V segments showed up in productive rearrangements about 87% or about 30% of the time in an earlier analysis of approximately 640 of the donors. Several of the top co-occurrence clusters appeared to be linked to parvovirus B19, influenza, CMV and Epstein-Barr virus, according to a later analysis. Because counts were too low, under 20 rarely observed V segments, including chromosome 9 orphons, were left out of the earlier analysis of 587 of the donors. Linkage disequilibrium might explain the correlated functional status among segregating V segments, but an unknown experimental factor could not be excluded. The presence/absence analyses assumed that sequencing depth was roughly uniform across donors, and that assumption may not be true. In this cohort, only TCR beta chains were sequenced, and detectable features were limited by the absence of alpha or paired-chain data. In a later analysis, the rate of TCR association differed among HLA loci, with DRB1 alleles having the most associated TCRs and HLA-C alleles having the fewest. In the study, approximately 150 TCR beta chains were listed as associated with cytomegalovirus.

The cohort was made up of about 610 healthy bone marrow donors. All cohort members were sampled while nominally healthy, although unrecorded immune exposures were likely present. The donor tested CMV seronegative, placing the donor among the 352 seronegative members of the cohort. A peripheral blood sample was provided by each donor, and peripheral blood mononuclear cells were used for TCR beta sequencing. The Qiagen DNeasy Blood Extraction Kit was used to extract genomic DNA from the blood cell samples. The protocol used for the library was the immunoSEQ multiplex PCR assay. For the multiplex PCR, a mixture combining 60 forward primers for TCR Vbeta segments and 13 reverse primers for TCR Jbeta segments was used. Amplification of the CDR3 region of rearranged TCR beta genes was performed with a multiplex PCR assay on genomic DNA. Amplified TCR beta libraries were sequenced as 87-base-pair reads on the Illumina HiSeq System. Under the source paper's analysis protocol: A later analysis counted 75 million to 100 million unique TCR beta chains across the approximately 700 repertoires, and around 9.9 million of these chains were shared by at least two donors. To remove PCR and sequencing errors, raw reads were error-corrected and collapsed into unique sequences using a nearest-neighbor algorithm that merged closely related sequences. V, D and J gene segments were assigned by aligning CDR3 sequences to IMGT reference sequences. For a sequence to be retained, a match of at least six nucleotides to both a V gene segment and a J gene segment was required. A rearrangement was called productive if the CDR3 had no stop codons and remained in frame with V and J, and every other rearrangement was called non-productive. Following IMGT convention, CDR3 was defined as the stretch from the second conserved V-encoded cysteine to the conserved J-encoded phenylalanine. In an earlier analysis of more than 550 of the donors, sequences lacking an unambiguous match to a single V gene segment were excluded. In an earlier analysis of some 590 of the donors, a V segment was called functional when productive rearrangements were above 56.7%, and segregating when the standard deviation between donors exceeded 5%. A statistical classification framework was built to diagnose cytomegalovirus status from the catalog of TCR beta chain sequences. In a later analysis, V and J genes were assigned by comparing TCR nucleotide sequences against IMGT/GENE-DB human TR gene sequences. The TCRdist pipeline was used in a later analysis to assign CDR3 sequences and most-parsimonious VDJ recombination scenarios. In a later analysis, each TCR beta chain was defined by its CDR3 amino acid sequence together with its V-gene family, and reads lacking a unique V-gene family were excluded. To address suspected cross-contamination and a sequencing artifact, a later analysis removed some 620 highly shared, low-generation-probability nucleotide sequences. For each public chain, a later analysis derived a clonal expansion index from normalized ranks of inferred template counts within each repertoire. In a later analysis, generation probabilities were computed using a VDJ recombination model fitted to out-of-frame rearrangements, and the results were checked against IGoR. In a later analysis, TCR-TCR, TCR-HLA and TCR-CMV co-occurrence was scored with hypergeometric tests, and a repertoire-size bias correction was applied to TCR pairs. In a later analysis, false discovery rates were estimated by permuting HLA or CMV assignments 20 times. In a later analysis, co-occurring TCRs were grouped with DBSCAN, and TCRdist sequence similarity was added when clustering was performed within HLA-allele-positive subsets. Repertoires with fewer than 30,000 or more than 120,000 public chains, plus five repertoires with anomalous nucleotide sharing, were excluded from co-occurrence clustering. The table was pulled from immuneACCESS by TCRdb, which kept in-frame rearrangements only. Such tables lose some clones; where checked, under half of the loss comes from unresolved V genes, and the rest has no known cause. D and trimming come from the DNA, and the V and J calls and clone size come from that table. The sample includes around 150,000 clones, with almost 80% observed a single time. Together, the top ten hold 1.1% to 1.5% of the sample.

Sequencing was performed on PBMCs. The V and J genes are TRBV25-1 and TRBJ1-6, with TRBD1 identical over 8 junction bases. The sequence was collected from a male donor in good health and CMV-seronegative. At the DNA level, the sequence is TGTGCCAGCAGTGAACAGGGGGCGCAGAATTCACCCCTCCACTTT. This encodes CASSEQGAQNSPLHF.